This T cell receptor (beta chain) is drawn from a study of blood T cell repertoires in COVID-19. Participant-reported clinical history was the basis for cohort assignment. The CDR3 totals 14 residues. Between the trimmed V and J ends, which lost 1 base and 5 bases, there was a span of 8 bases. Germline CDR1 LNHDA, CDR2 SQIVND (reference sequence). This clone was seen only a few times. At the DNA level, this CDR3 is encoded by other sequences in the same sample as well. Here immunoSEQ multiplex PCR was the method, and the copy in TCRdb shows in-frame clones only, minus some. The table shows about 190,000 clones, with roughly 80% occurring only once.

The rearrangement links TRBV19 to TRBJ1-4; D perhaps matches TRBD1 (5 bases). The specimen was PBMCs or T cells enriched from blood (not recorded which). The receptor was derived from a woman in her 30s who had recovered from COVID-19. CDR3 sequence (DNA): TGTGCCAGTAGTATAGTTGGGGGGAATGAAAAACTGTTTTTT. As protein: CASSIVGGNEKLFF.